The clone carrying this TCR beta chain was found a few times. What it binds is unknown. These data originate in a study of glioma-infiltrating T cells. Broader study findings: Gliomas, especially low-grade, showed above-expected tissue-blood divergence; non-neoplastic patients showed below. Tissue and blood shared very few CDR3 sequences.

Using RNA template, CDR3s of TCR alpha and beta were amplified with iRepertoire arm-PCR. One-step reverse transcription and amplification started from roughly 100-400 ng of tissue mRNA or PBMC total RNA. TCRdb re-called the multiplex PCR reads through MiXCR, storing one row per CDR3 protein. The sample carries approximately 110,000 distinct CDR3 sequences, roughly 24% recorded once. The CDR3 runs to 17 residues. CDR1 SNHLY and CDR2 FYNNEI come from the germline V gene. Between the trimmed V and J ends, which lost 3 bases and 0 bases, there was a span of 12 bases. The sequencing sample was made of glioma tissue, nonneoplastic brain tissue, or PBMCs (not recorded which). The receptor's source is a human donor with low-grade glioma or glioblastoma, undergoing nonglioma brain surgery, or in good health (not recorded which). This chain uses TRBV2 with TRBJ2-6; D is unresolved. The CDR3 coding sequence is TGTGCCAGCAGTGAGGCAGGCCCCGGCTCTGGGGCCAACGTCCTGACTTTC. It yields the protein CASSEAGPGSGANVLTF.